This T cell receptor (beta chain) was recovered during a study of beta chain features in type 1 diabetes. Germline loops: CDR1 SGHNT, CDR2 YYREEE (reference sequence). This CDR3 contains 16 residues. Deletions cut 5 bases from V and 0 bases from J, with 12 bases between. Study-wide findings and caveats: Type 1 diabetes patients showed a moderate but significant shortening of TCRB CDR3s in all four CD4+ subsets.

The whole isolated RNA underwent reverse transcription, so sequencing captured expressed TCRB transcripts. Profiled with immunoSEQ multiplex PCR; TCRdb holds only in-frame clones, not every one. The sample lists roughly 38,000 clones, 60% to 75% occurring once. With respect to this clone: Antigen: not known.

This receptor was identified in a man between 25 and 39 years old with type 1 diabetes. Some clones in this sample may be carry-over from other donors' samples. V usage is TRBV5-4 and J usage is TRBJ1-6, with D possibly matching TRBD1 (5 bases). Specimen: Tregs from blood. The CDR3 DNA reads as TGTGCCAGCAGGAAAACAGGAAGCTCCTATAATTCACCCCTCCACTTT. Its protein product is CASRKTGSSYNSPLHF.